This passage covers 8 T cell receptor beta chains from one sample sequenced in a study of T cell responses to AZD1222 COVID-19 vaccine. Profiled with immunoSEQ multiplex PCR; TCRdb holds only in-frame clones, not every one. The sample lists approximately 180,000 clones; 85% to 90% were seen once. Material: peripheral blood, obtained on day 0 of AZD1222 vaccination. All receptors come from an adult in good health.

The V call is TRBV18, the J call TRBJ1-6, with D tentatively TRBD1 (5 bases). The germline V gene has CDR1 KGHSH and CDR2 LQKENI. There are 14 residues in the CDR3. V was cut by 3 bases and J by 7 bases, with 10 bases left in between. The CDR3 here is CASSPPGRNSPLHF. Here the CDR3 DNA reads TGTGCCAGCTCACCTCCAGGGAGAAATTCACCCCTCCACTTT.

This sequence joins TRBV28 and TRBJ2-7; no definite D call. The CDR3 consists of 13 residues. Between the trimmed V and J ends, which lost 5 bases and 3 bases, there was a span of 11 bases. Germline CDR1 is MDHEN and CDR2 is SYDVKM. The CDR3 loop is CASSPNPFYEQYF. The CDR3 DNA reads as TGTGCCAGCAGTCCAAACCCATTCTACGAGCAGTACTTC.

The V and J genes are TRBV5-1 and TRBJ1-6, with a possible D match to TRBD1 (5 bases). Germline values: CDR1 SGHRS, CDR2 YFSETQ. Between the trimmed V and J ends, which lost 2 bases and 6 bases, there was a span of 9 bases. This CDR3 spans 14 amino acids. Here the CDR3 reads CASSFGDSNSPLHF. CDR3 sequence (DNA): TGCGCCAGCAGCTTCGGCGACAGTAATTCACCCCTCCACTTT.

The chain employs TRBV5-6 and TRBJ1-1; 7 bases are a match to TRBD1. Germline CDR1 and CDR2: SGHDT and YYEEEE. V shed 4 bases, J shed 7 bases, and the junction held 10 bases outside the gene matches. The CDR3 consists of 14 residues. DNA of the CDR3: TGTGCCAGCAGCCGAAGACAGGGATCGGTTGAAGCTTTCTTT. It is translated as CASSRRQGSVEAFF.

In regard to this clone: The sample has other DNA sequences that encode this CDR3 too. J is TRBJ2-2 and V is TRBV2; D is unresolved. The length of the CDR3 is 13 residues. V lost 1 base and J 4 bases, leaving 4 bases between the germline ends. Germline lookup yields CDR1 SNHLY and CDR2 FYNNEI. CDR3 region: CASSEVVTGELFF. The CDR3 DNA reads TGTGCCAGCAGTGAAGTGGTCACCGGGGAGCTGTTTTTT.

In its sample, this clone was seen a few times. The chain has TRBV5-6 and TRBJ1-2; D not certain. Trimming stripped 5 bases from V and 4 bases from J, with 24 bases between. Germline-derived CDR1 and CDR2 are SGHDT and YYEEEE. The CDR3 covers 17 residues. CDR3 sequence reads: CASRFTFNSHPSYGYTF. The CDR3 DNA sequence: TGTGCCAGCAGGTTCACCTTCAATTCTCACCCCAGCTATGGCTACACCTTC. Filled out from reference TRBV5-6 and TRBJ1-2, the complete variable domain reads DAGVTQSPTHLIKTRGQQVTLRCSPKSGHDTVSWYQQALGQGPQFIFQYYEEEERQRGNFPDRFSGHQFPNYSSELNVNALLLGDSALYLCASRFTFNSHPSYGYTFGSGTRLTVV.

The chain is built from TRBV19 and TRBJ1-3; 8 bases are shared with TRBD1. Trimming cost V 4 bases and J 7 bases; bases outside gene matches: 12. Looked up from germline, CDR1 is LNHDA and CDR2 is SQIVND (reference sequence). The CDR3 totals 16 residues. This CDR3 is CASSKQAGTGSNTIYF. CDR3 nucleotides: TGTGCCAGTAGTAAACAAGCCGGGACAGGATCCAACACCATATATTTT.

This clone has only one observation. The chain employs TRBV28 and TRBJ1-6; no firm D call. V gave up 3 bases and J gave up 10 bases, with 13 bases separating them. CDR3 size: 14 residues. Germline loops: CDR1 MDHEN, CDR2 SYDVKM. The CDR3 spells CASSFRVNGSPLHF. As DNA, the CDR3 is TGTGCCAGCAGTTTCCGAGTAAACGGCTCACCCCTCCACTTT.